This paragraph covers one T cell receptor (beta chain) sequence. It lacks a known antigen. Qualities for individual bases were not recorded, and no much larger clone is one base off. Before genomic DNA extraction, conventional CD4+ T cells were isolated from blood as CD25-low CD127-high cells. For repertoire analyses, the comparison group consisted of roughly eight healthy control donors. Library creation used the immunoSEQ multiplex PCR assay. Genomic DNA from the sorted T-cell subsets was used to amplify and sequence rearranged TCR beta chain products. The authors' pipeline ran thus. Shannon entropy and Simpson indices were used to measure the diversity of productive TCR beta rearrangements in each repertoire. Clonal expansion was assessed by the summed frequency of the 100 most abundant productive TCR beta clonotypes among total reads. The TRB repertoires were evaluated with a self-reactivity index based on amino acid usage at CDR3beta positions 6 and 7. Two-way ANOVA was used for repertoire analyses, and Student t or Mann-Whitney tests were used for flow cytometric analyses. Here the immuneACCESS table is served through TCRdb, limited to in-frame sequences with V and J called. Missing clones are a known gap in these copies; in checked studies unresolved V genes cover under half, and the rest lacks a known reason. V, J and clone size are those of that table, while D and trimming were read from the DNA. This sample has tens of thousands of clones in its table, and 85% to 90% of those were observed once. The ten largest make up 0.51% of the sample.

The germline V and J ends show losses of 6 bases and 5 bases respectively, and no gene match explains 12 bases of the junction. From the cysteine through the phenylalanine, the CDR3 covers 15 amino acids. Only the CDR3 DNA stays, 45 bases, in frame from base 1. The germline V gene specifies MNHEY as CDR1 and SVGAGI as CDR2. This sample is drawn from a study of regulatory and conventional T cells in RAG deficiency (dated by TCRdb to 2016 to 2017). Background on the whole study: The study used high-throughput TCR beta sequencing to compare repertoire diversity and composition of Treg, conventional CD4+ and CD8+ T cells between RAG-deficient patients and healthy controls.

Overall results and qualifications from the work: Compared with controls, Omenn syndrome and CID/AS patients had around 96-fold fewer unique TCR beta sequences in Treg cells, whereas the reduction in the other subsets was around 10-fold. For some subjects, some T-cell subset analyses were not performed. Shorter CDR3 lengths were found in all patient T-cell subsets, and >75% Treg-Tconv repertoire overlap at nucleotide and amino acid level was observed in Omenn syndrome patients. Sorted CD25-high CD127-low cells from Omenn syndrome patients may represent peripherally activated cells rather than bona fide Treg cells. Markedly lower Shannon entropy and higher Simpson indices were observed in RAG-deficient patients than in control T-cell subpopulations.

The data were also submitted as part of a second study, on regulatory T cells. That second report states: In the multiplex PCR, 52 forward TRBV primers and 13 reverse TRBJ primers were used, and assay-based and computational corrections were applied for amplification bias. Repertoires from patients had restricted unique TRB V-J pairs and skewed V and J gene usage, with the strongest effect in regulatory T cells. The study compared T-cell receptor beta repertoires of sorted regulatory, conventional CD4+ and CD8+ T cells between CD3G-deficient patients and healthy controls. Ficoll density separation was used to isolate peripheral blood mononuclear cells. Within the immunoSEQ assay, multiplex PCR amplified rearranged TRB loci from genomic DNA. TRB amplicons were sequenced on an Illumina HiSeq platform. Custom algorithms error-filtered the raw sequences and aligned the raw sequences to reference gene sequences, after which the immunoSEQ online tools were used for analysis. Frequencies of productive and nonproductive TRB rearrangements were assessed among unique sequences as well as among total sequences. For group comparisons, t tests, Mann-Whitney tests or two-way ANOVA were performed in Prism software.

The receptor was isolated from a human donor in good health. In this chain, TRBV6-5 is recombined with TRBJ1-1; 7 junctional bases match TRBD1. The material sequenced was CD4+ effector T cells sorted from blood. DNA sequence: TGTGCCAGCAGCAAACAGGGGAGGACCGGGACTGAAGCTTTCTTT. The resulting protein is CASSKQGRTGTEAFF.